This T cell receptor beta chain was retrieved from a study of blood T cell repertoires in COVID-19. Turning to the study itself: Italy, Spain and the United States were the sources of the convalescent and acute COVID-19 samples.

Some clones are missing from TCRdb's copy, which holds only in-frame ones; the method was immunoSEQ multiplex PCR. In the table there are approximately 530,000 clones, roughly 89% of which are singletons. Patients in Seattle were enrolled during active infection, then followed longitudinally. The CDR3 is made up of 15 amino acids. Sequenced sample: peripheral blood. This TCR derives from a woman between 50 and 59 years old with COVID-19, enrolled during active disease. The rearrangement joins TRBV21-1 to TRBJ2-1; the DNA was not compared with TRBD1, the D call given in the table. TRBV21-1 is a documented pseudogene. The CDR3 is CATHRQSDSYNEQFF. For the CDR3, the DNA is TGTGCCACCCACCGACAGTCGGATTCCTACAATGAGCAGTTCTTC.